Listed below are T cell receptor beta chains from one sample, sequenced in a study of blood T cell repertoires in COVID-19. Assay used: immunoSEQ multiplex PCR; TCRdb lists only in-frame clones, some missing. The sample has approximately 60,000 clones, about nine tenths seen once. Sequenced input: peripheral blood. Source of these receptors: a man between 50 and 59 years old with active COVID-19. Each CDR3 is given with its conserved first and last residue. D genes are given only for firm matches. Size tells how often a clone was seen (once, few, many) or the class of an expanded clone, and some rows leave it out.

cdr3_aa: CASSRAGASPNEQFF
cdr3_nt: TGTGCCAGCAGCCGGGCGGGGGCAAGCCCCAATGAGCAGTTCTTC
j_call: TRBJ2-1
clone_size: .
v_call: TRBV7-2
d_call: .

cdr3_aa: CASRVGVAGGADTQYF
cdr3_nt: TGTGCCAGCAGGGTGGGGGTAGCGGGGGGCGCGGATACGCAGTATTTT
j_call: TRBJ2-3
clone_size: .
v_call: TRBV2
d_call: TRBD2

cdr3_aa: CASSLWEGGSYEQYF
cdr3_nt: TGTGCCAGCAGTTTATGGGAGGGAGGCTCCTACGAGCAGTACTTC
j_call: TRBJ2-7
clone_size: .
v_call: TRBV28
d_call: .

cdr3_aa: CASSLYNQGSEQYF
cdr3_nt: TGTGCCAGCAGCTTATATAACCAGGGTTCCGAGCAGTACTTC
j_call: TRBJ2-7
clone_size: .
v_call: TRBV7-2
d_call: .

cdr3_aa: CASSFEVAGGETQYF
cdr3_nt: TGCGCCAGCAGCTTCGAGGTGGCGGGCGGGGAGACCCAGTACTTC
j_call: TRBJ2-5
clone_size: .
v_call: TRBV5-1
d_call: .

cdr3_aa: CASSQDGPGQAYEQYF
cdr3_nt: TGCGCCAGCAGCCAAGATGGCCCTGGGCAGGCCTACGAGCAGTACTTC
j_call: TRBJ2-7
clone_size: .
v_call: TRBV4-3
d_call: .

cdr3_aa: CARRQGSYNEQFF
cdr3_nt: TGTGCCAGGAGACAGGGGTCCTACAATGAGCAGTTCTTC
j_call: TRBJ2-1
clone_size: .
v_call: TRBV2
d_call: TRBD1

cdr3_aa: CATSDPTGAQLTDTQYF
cdr3_nt: TGTGCCACCAGTGACCCGACAGGGGCCCAGCTCACAGATACGCAGTATTTT
j_call: TRBJ2-3
clone_size: .
v_call: TRBV24-1
d_call: TRBD1

cdr3_aa: CASSVGRVASGYTF
cdr3_nt: TGTGCCAGCAGCGTAGGCCGGGTGGCGTCCGGCTACACCTTC
j_call: TRBJ1-2
clone_size: .
v_call: TRBV9
d_call: .

cdr3_aa: CASSQKTTSGRETQYF
cdr3_nt: TGTGCCAGCAGCCAAAAAACGACTAGCGGGAGGGAGACCCAGTACTTC
j_call: TRBJ2-5
clone_size: .
v_call: TRBV5-4
d_call: TRBD2

cdr3_aa: CASSQDHADSHPPLHF
cdr3_nt: TGTGCCAGCAGCCAAGATCACGCGGACAGCCATCCCCCCCTCCACTTT
j_call: TRBJ1-6
clone_size: .
v_call: TRBV3-1/TRBV3-2
d_call: .

cdr3_aa: CASSPGAGDTQYF
cdr3_nt: TGTGCCAGCAGTCCCGGCGCGGGGGATACGCAGTATTTT
j_call: TRBJ2-3
clone_size: .
v_call: TRBV6-5
d_call: .

cdr3_aa: CASSFALAANTGELFF
cdr3_nt: TGTGCCAGCAGTTTTGCCCTAGCAGCCAACACCGGGGAGCTGTTTTTT
j_call: TRBJ2-2
clone_size: few
v_call: TRBV27
d_call: .

cdr3_aa: CASSSKSYRGAVAFF
cdr3_nt: TGTGCCAGCAGCTCTAAATCATACAGGGGAGCGGTGGCTTTCTTT
j_call: TRBJ1-1
clone_size: .
v_call: TRBV7-9
d_call: TRBD1

cdr3_aa: CASSLLAERTDTQYF
cdr3_nt: TGTGCCAGCAGCCTCCTAGCGGAGCGCACAGATACGCAGTATTTT
j_call: TRBJ2-3
clone_size: .
v_call: TRBV4-2
d_call: TRBD2

cdr3_aa: CASSAGLTAEAFF
cdr3_nt: TGTGCCAGCAGCGCTGGACTTACCGCTGAAGCTTTCTTT
j_call: TRBJ1-1
clone_size: .
v_call: TRBV7-9
d_call: .

cdr3_aa: CASSLRLAFSTDTQYF
cdr3_nt: TGTGCCAGCAGCTTAAGGCTAGCCTTTAGCACAGATACGCAGTATTTT
j_call: TRBJ2-3
clone_size: .
v_call: TRBV7-8
d_call: .

cdr3_aa: CASSLGAGTAGTQYF
cdr3_nt: TGTGCCAGCAGCTTAGGAGCGGGAACCGCGGGGACCCAGTACTTC
j_call: TRBJ2-5
clone_size: .
v_call: TRBV7-2
d_call: TRBD2

cdr3_aa: CASSSRDSTSKQFF
cdr3_nt: TGTGCCAGCAGTTCTCGGGACTCTACCTCAAAGCAGTTCTTC
j_call: TRBJ2-1
clone_size: .
v_call: TRBV27
d_call: .

cdr3_aa: CASSDPGSYEQYF
cdr3_nt: TGTGCCAGCAGTGATCCGGGATCTTACGAGCAGTACTTC
j_call: TRBJ2-7
clone_size: .
v_call: TRBV2
d_call: .

cdr3_aa: CASIVRGPGGPGTDTQYF
cdr3_nt: TGTGCCAGCATCGTCCGCGGGCCGGGGGGGCCGGGCACAGATACGCAGTATTTT
j_call: TRBJ2-3
clone_size: .
v_call: TRBV5-6
d_call: TRBD2

cdr3_aa: CASSYLQGKGYGYTF
cdr3_nt: TGTGCCAGCAGTTACCTACAGGGAAAGGGATATGGCTACACCTTC
j_call: TRBJ1-2
clone_size: once
v_call: TRBV6-5
d_call: .

cdr3_aa: CASGGTANQPQHF
cdr3_nt: TGTGCCAGCGGCGGGACAGCAAATCAGCCCCAGCATTTT
j_call: TRBJ1-5
clone_size: .
v_call: TRBV28
d_call: TRBD1

cdr3_aa: CASSLTGGEQYF
cdr3_nt: TGTGCCAGCAGTTTGACCGGGGGCGAGCAGTACTTC
j_call: TRBJ2-7
clone_size: .
v_call: TRBV27
d_call: .

cdr3_aa: CASSLLPGSYEQYF
cdr3_nt: TGTGCCAGCAGCTTACTCCCAGGATCCTACGAGCAGTACTTC
j_call: TRBJ2-7
clone_size: .
v_call: TRBV11-2
d_call: .

cdr3_aa: CASSYSDTQYF
cdr3_nt: TGTGCCAGCAGCTACTCCGATACGCAGTATTTT
j_call: TRBJ2-3
clone_size: many
v_call: TRBV7-2
d_call: .

cdr3_aa: CANNAASGEKLFF
cdr3_nt: TGTGCCAACAACGCGGCGTCGGGGGAAAAACTGTTTTTT
j_call: TRBJ1-4
clone_size: .
v_call: TRBV25-1
d_call: .

cdr3_aa: CASGGRAANEQFF
cdr3_nt: TGTGCCAGCGGCGGGAGGGCGGCCAATGAGCAGTTCTTC
j_call: TRBJ2-1
clone_size: .
v_call: TRBV28
d_call: TRBD2

cdr3_aa: CASSLAAGSYNEQFF
cdr3_nt: TGCGCCAGCAGCTTGGCGGCGGGCAGCTACAATGAGCAGTTCTTC
j_call: TRBJ2-1
clone_size: .
v_call: TRBV5-1
d_call: .

cdr3_aa: CASRAAITGELFF
cdr3_nt: TGTGCCAGCAGGGCGGCGATCACCGGGGAGCTGTTTTTT
j_call: TRBJ2-2
clone_size: .
v_call: TRBV5-4
d_call: .

cdr3_aa: CASSQDSILGTGAYNEQFF
cdr3_nt: TGTGCCAGCAGCCAAGATTCAATCTTGGGCACGGGGGCCTACAATGAGCAGTTCTTC
j_call: TRBJ2-1
clone_size: .
v_call: TRBV4-2
d_call: .

cdr3_aa: CASSQGKTSVGETQYF
cdr3_nt: TGTGCCAGCAGCCAAGGGAAGACTAGCGTCGGGGAGACCCAGTACTTC
j_call: TRBJ2-5
clone_size: .
v_call: TRBV14
d_call: TRBD2

cdr3_aa: CASSRGQGQQYF
cdr3_nt: TGTGCCAGCAGCCGGGGACAGGGACAGCAGTACTTC
j_call: TRBJ2-7
clone_size: .
v_call: TRBV7-8
d_call: TRBD1

cdr3_aa: CATSRSGNMRNTQYF
cdr3_nt: TGTGCCACCAGCCGGAGCGGGAATATGAGAAATACGCAGTATTTT
j_call: TRBJ2-3
clone_size: .
v_call: TRBV15
d_call: TRBD2

cdr3_aa: CASSLTAGNTIYF
cdr3_nt: TGTGCCAGTAGTCTGACAGCTGGAAACACCATATATTTT
j_call: TRBJ1-3
clone_size: .
v_call: TRBV19
d_call: .

cdr3_aa: CATSRDSLPQHF
cdr3_nt: TGTGCCACCAGCAGAGATTCACTGCCCCAGCATTTT
j_call: TRBJ1-5
clone_size: .
v_call: TRBV15
d_call: .

cdr3_aa: CASTPRGLAGPDTQYF
cdr3_nt: TGTGCCAGCACCCCCCGGGGACTAGCGGGGCCAGATACGCAGTATTTT
j_call: TRBJ2-3
clone_size: .
v_call: TRBV25-1
d_call: TRBD2

cdr3_aa: CASSLQPGLAEQETQYF
cdr3_nt: TGTGCCAGCAGCCTCCAGCCGGGACTAGCCGAACAAGAGACCCAGTACTTC
j_call: TRBJ2-5
clone_size: .
v_call: TRBV9
d_call: TRBD2

cdr3_aa: CASSFRTSGGYEQYF
cdr3_nt: TGTGCCAGCAGTTTCCGGACTAGCGGGGGCTACGAGCAGTACTTC
j_call: TRBJ2-7
clone_size: .
v_call: TRBV6-2/TRBV6-3
d_call: TRBD2

cdr3_aa: CASSGTGNNNEKLFF
cdr3_nt: TGCGCCAGCAGCGGGACAGGGAATAATAATGAAAAACTGTTTTTT
j_call: TRBJ1-4
clone_size: few
v_call: TRBV5-1
d_call: TRBD1

cdr3_aa: CASRTGTPGFGGYTF
cdr3_nt: TGCGCCAGCAGGACAGGGACCCCAGGTTTCGGAGGCTACACCTTC
j_call: TRBJ1-2
clone_size: .
v_call: TRBV5-1
d_call: TRBD1

cdr3_aa: CATSDAPRASGLYNEQFF
cdr3_nt: TGTGCCACCAGTGATGCACCTCGGGCTAGCGGATTGTACAATGAGCAGTTCTTC
j_call: TRBJ2-1
clone_size: .
v_call: TRBV24-1
d_call: TRBD2

cdr3_aa: CASSRLAGNTGELFF
cdr3_nt: TGTGCCAGCAGTCGACTAGCGGGAAACACCGGGGAGCTGTTTTTT
j_call: TRBJ2-2
clone_size: .
v_call: TRBV2
d_call: TRBD2

cdr3_aa: CASRSPQDRARETQYF
cdr3_nt: TGTGCCAGTAGGAGCCCCCAGGACAGGGCGCGGGAGACCCAGTACTTC
j_call: TRBJ2-5
clone_size: .
v_call: TRBV3-1/TRBV3-2
d_call: TRBD1

cdr3_aa: CARSYSGTAYNEQFF
cdr3_nt: TGTGCCAGAAGCTACTCCGGGACAGCCTACAATGAGCAGTTCTTC
j_call: TRBJ2-1
clone_size: once
v_call: TRBV5-3
d_call: TRBD1

cdr3_aa: CASSPAAGSSYEQYF
cdr3_nt: TGTGCCAGCAGCCCGGCGGCGGGATCCTCCTACGAGCAGTACTTC
j_call: TRBJ2-7
clone_size: .
v_call: TRBV11-2
d_call: .

cdr3_aa: CASSLLADTGELFF
cdr3_nt: TGTGCCAGCAGCTTACTAGCGGACACCGGGGAGCTGTTTTTT
j_call: TRBJ2-2
clone_size: once
v_call: TRBV7-3
d_call: TRBD2

cdr3_aa: CASSQAGQGYGELFF
cdr3_nt: TGTGCCAGCAGCCAAGCGGGACAGGGTTACGGGGAGCTGTTTTTT
j_call: TRBJ2-2
clone_size: .
v_call: TRBV4-2
d_call: TRBD1

cdr3_aa: CASSPRDITQDRGGYTF
cdr3_nt: TGCGCCAGCAGTCCCCGGGACATCACGCAAGATCGAGGAGGCTACACCTTC
j_call: TRBJ1-2
clone_size: .
v_call: TRBV5-1
d_call: .

cdr3_aa: CASSPDGGGLRGKNIQYF
cdr3_nt: TGTGCCAGCTCACCAGACGGCGGGGGCCTGCGGGGCAAAAACATTCAGTACTTC
j_call: TRBJ2-4
clone_size: .
v_call: TRBV18
d_call: .

cdr3_aa: CASSRENSYEQYF
cdr3_nt: TGTGCCTCGAGTAGGGAGAATAGCTACGAGCAGTACTTC
j_call: TRBJ2-7
clone_size: .
v_call: TRBV11-2
d_call: .

cdr3_aa: CASSYPTEKNEQFF
cdr3_nt: TGTGCCAGCAGCTATCCGACAGAGAAGAATGAGCAGTTCTTC
j_call: TRBJ2-1
clone_size: .
v_call: TRBV7-2
d_call: .

cdr3_aa: CASSTGPPAGQYF
cdr3_nt: TGTGCCAGCAGCACGGGCCCTCCGGCGGGGCAGTACTTC
j_call: TRBJ2-7
clone_size: .
v_call: TRBV7-2
d_call: .

cdr3_aa: CATSDPGTGAGEQFF
cdr3_nt: TGTGCCACCAGTGATCCAGGGACAGGGGCAGGCGAGCAGTTCTTC
j_call: TRBJ2-1
clone_size: .
v_call: TRBV24-1
d_call: TRBD1

cdr3_aa: CASSLGLAGAQETQYF
cdr3_nt: TGTGCCAGCAGCTTAGGACTAGCGGGGGCCCAAGAGACCCAGTACTTC
j_call: TRBJ2-5
clone_size: .
v_call: TRBV7-2
d_call: TRBD2

cdr3_aa: CASSGDRNTGELFF
cdr3_nt: TGTGCCAGCAGCGGGGACAGGAACACCGGGGAGCTGTTTTTT
j_call: TRBJ2-2
clone_size: .
v_call: TRBV11-2
d_call: TRBD1

cdr3_aa: CASGLLLTGSATDTQYF
cdr3_nt: TGTGCTAGTGGTTTGTTGCTCACAGGGTCGGCGACAGATACGCAGTATTTT
j_call: TRBJ2-3
clone_size: .
v_call: TRBV12-5
d_call: .

cdr3_aa: CASSEMRLAGELFF
cdr3_nt: TGTGCCAGCAGTGAAATGAGACTCGCCGGGGAGCTGTTTTTT
j_call: TRBJ2-2
clone_size: .
v_call: TRBV6-1
d_call: .

cdr3_aa: CASSLGQGSATEAFF
cdr3_nt: TGTGCCAGCAGCTTGGGTCAGGGTTCGGCCACTGAAGCTTTCTTT
j_call: TRBJ1-1
clone_size: .
v_call: TRBV5-4
d_call: .